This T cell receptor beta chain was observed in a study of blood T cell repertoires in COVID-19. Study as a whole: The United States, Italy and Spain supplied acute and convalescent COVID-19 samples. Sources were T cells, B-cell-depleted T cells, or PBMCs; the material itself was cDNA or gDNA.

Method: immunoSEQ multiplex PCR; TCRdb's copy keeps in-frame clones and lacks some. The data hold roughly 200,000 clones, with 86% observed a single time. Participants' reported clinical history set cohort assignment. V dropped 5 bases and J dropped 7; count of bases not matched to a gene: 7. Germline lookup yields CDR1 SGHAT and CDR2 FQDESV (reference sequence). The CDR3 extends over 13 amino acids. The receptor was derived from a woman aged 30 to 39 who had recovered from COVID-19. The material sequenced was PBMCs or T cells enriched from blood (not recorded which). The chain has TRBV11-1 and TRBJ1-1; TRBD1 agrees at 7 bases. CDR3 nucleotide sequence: TGTGCCAGCAGCCCCTCGACAGGGATTGAAGCTTTCTTT. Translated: CASSPSTGIEAFF. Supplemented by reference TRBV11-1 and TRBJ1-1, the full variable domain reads EAEVAQSPRYKITEKSQAVAFWCDPISGHATLYWYRQILGQGPELLVQFQDESVVDDSQLPKDRFSAERLKGVDSTLKIQPAELGDSAMYLCASSPSTGIEAFFGQGTRLTVV.